This T cell receptor beta chain emerged from a study of T cell repertoires in cytomegalovirus infection. TCRdb recomputed calls from the reads with MiXCR, one row per CDR3 protein. The sample lists hundreds of thousands of distinct CDR3 sequences, 31% occurring once. Findings and limits, study-wide: Within the response measured ex vivo, HLA-C-restricted CMV-specific TCR beta clonotypes were dominant.

Germline V gene data show CDR1 as SGHKS and CDR2 as YYEKEE (reference sequence). The CDR3 covers 15 residues. With 4 bases removed from V and 1 base from J, the gap between germline ends came to 14 bases. Comments on this clonotype: Its antigen remains unidentified.

The sample was cultured CD8+ T cells from PBMCs, taken from culture after CMV antigen stimulation. The V gene is TRBV5-5, the J gene TRBJ1-1, with TRBD1 as a possible D gene (5 bases). This clonotype originated in a human donor in good health (CMV status not recorded). Some clones in this sample may be carry-over from other donors' samples. This CDR3 reads CASSNTRDGNTEAFF. The DNA of the CDR3 is TGTGCCAGCAGCAACACGCGGGACGGGAACACTGAAGCTTTCTTT.